This T cell receptor beta chain comes out of a study of long-term antiretroviral therapy in people with HIV (dated by TCRdb to the early 2020s). Broadly, across the study: Collection of the earliest samples took place about a decade ahead of the 2015 WHO recommendation for immediate ART, at a time when ART was typically delayed until CD4 counts fell. A retrospective serial study tested whether changes in peripheral blood TRB repertoire composition and diversity were associated with ART initiation and durable HIV suppression. Test extractions of a monoclonal T-cell line alongside 30 or so polyclonal samples showed no cross-contamination during QIAcube processing. A total of 150 to 200 cryopreserved PBMC samples came from 25 to 30 adults with confirmed HIV infection and were collected serially over a mean of about six years (range 1-12). About 35% of the 30 participants with HIV were female.

To be included, a participant needed at least one PBMC sample from before ART initiation plus at least two post-ART samples. Treatment was received in the United States of America by all participants with HIV. Before DNA extraction, cryopreserved samples of roughly 0.9-11 million PBMC were thawed and then washed. At the time of the earliest PBMC sample for each participant with HIV, ages ranged from about 23 to 60 years. PBMC samples were contributed by each participant from 1-4 timepoints before ART initiation and 2-8 timepoints after ART initiation, with a median of 7 samples. For every participant, serial HIV viral load, CD4+ T-cell count, ART history and demographic data were obtained. Using a Qiagen kit on a QIAcube, genomic DNA was extracted from unsorted PBMC, with samples processed in batches of 12. What the research found in general, with its limitations: Compared with controls, HIV repertoires had narrower CDR3 length ranges, and the network structure pointed to an antigen-experienced repertoire that shifted only slightly toward naive after ART. Expanded TRB clones identified before ART initiation dominated the repertoire at all time points, although this dominance fluctuated and declined in many PLHIV after ART. Limited PBMC availability meant only the TCR beta chain was sequenced, without alpha chain pairing. A significant increase in TRB diversity was found to be associated with ART initiation, although TRB diversity was observed to remain significantly below that of transplant donor controls even after long-term ART. Inferences about post-ART repertoire changes were limited because no data were available on ART adherence, viral resistance or therapy changes. Because pre-ART samples had limited cell numbers, unsorted PBMC were profiled rather than sorted CD4+ and CD8+ T cells. The samples span the years 2004 to 2017, and the ART regimens used at that time may not be as effective as current regimens.

Based on the germline V gene, the CDR1 and CDR2 sequences are SGHDN and FVKESK. From its cysteine to its phenylalanine, the CDR3 spans 16 amino acids. The read is trimmed to its CDR3 DNA, 48 bases read in frame from base 1. The germline V end is reduced by 6 bases and the J end by 4 bases; junction bases left unmatched: 10. This clone was picked up a small number of times. No antigen is known for it. Nothing much larger sits one base from this clone, and base qualities are not available. The immunoSEQ hsTCRB v3.0 assay was used at survey level resolution to sequence the TRB variable region. A depth of roughly 40,000-55,000 T-cell genomes per sample was targeted for TRB sequencing. TRB libraries were pooled and sequenced on an Illumina MiSeq using a v3 150-cycle kit. Per the authors' processing: Repertoire analysis ran in R within a reproducible Nextflow workflow covering QC, data transformation and analysis. LymphoSeq2, an R package for AIRR-Seq data exploration, was used to implement custom analyses. A handful of samples that yielded fewer than 5000 total TRB sequences were excluded, so that 200 or so HIV repertoires were analyzed. Among the approximately 190 retained HIV repertoires, more than 55 were collected before ART initiation and 129 after ART initiation. Repertoires were downsampled to 5000 TRB nucleotide sequences, with summary statistics averaged over 100 downsampling iterations. The analysis kept only TRB sequences whose CDR3 regions were at least seven amino acids long. Diversity was assessed using a clonality score derived from Shannon entropy and using the Gini coefficient. In the repertoire networks, any two of the top 5000 CDR3 amino acid sequences were linked whenever the two sequences differed by an edit distance of one. For TRB CDR3 amino acid sequences, GLIPH2 was used to predict antigen specificity groups and MHC restriction. CDR3 amino acid sequences were matched against VDJdb and McPAS-TCR to flag known CMV, EBV, HIV or tissue antigen associations. Pre-ART, post-ART and control groups were compared with Wilcoxon signed-rank tests and Holm-Bonferroni correction. TCRdb stores this immuneACCESS table with in-frame sequences only. Part of the clones is absent; in the studies checked, under half of the shortfall reflects unresolved V genes, and no reason is known for the rest. The DNA was the basis for D and trimming; V, J and clone size are from that table. This sample has approximately 17,000 clones in its table, and over 75% of those were observed once. The leading ten clones occupy roughly 4.5% of the sample.

The source was unsorted PBMCs, collected 0.1 years before starting antiretroviral therapy. The receptor was derived from a man between 18 and 29 years old with HIV. Recombination joined TRBV14 with TRBJ2-2; 8 middle bases align to TRBD2. The DNA sequence follows: TGTGCCAGCAGTTTAAGGGGAACTAGCGGCACCGGGGAGCTGTTTTTT. Its product reads: CASSLRGTSGTGELFF. Reference TRBV14 and TRBJ2-2 genes cover what lies past the CDR3, so the full variable domain is EAGVTQFPSHSVIEKGQTVTLRCDPISGHDNLYWYRRVMGKEIKFLLHFVKESKQDESGMPNNRFLAERTGGTYSTLKVQPAELEDSGVYFCASSLRGTSGTGELFFGEGSRLTVL.